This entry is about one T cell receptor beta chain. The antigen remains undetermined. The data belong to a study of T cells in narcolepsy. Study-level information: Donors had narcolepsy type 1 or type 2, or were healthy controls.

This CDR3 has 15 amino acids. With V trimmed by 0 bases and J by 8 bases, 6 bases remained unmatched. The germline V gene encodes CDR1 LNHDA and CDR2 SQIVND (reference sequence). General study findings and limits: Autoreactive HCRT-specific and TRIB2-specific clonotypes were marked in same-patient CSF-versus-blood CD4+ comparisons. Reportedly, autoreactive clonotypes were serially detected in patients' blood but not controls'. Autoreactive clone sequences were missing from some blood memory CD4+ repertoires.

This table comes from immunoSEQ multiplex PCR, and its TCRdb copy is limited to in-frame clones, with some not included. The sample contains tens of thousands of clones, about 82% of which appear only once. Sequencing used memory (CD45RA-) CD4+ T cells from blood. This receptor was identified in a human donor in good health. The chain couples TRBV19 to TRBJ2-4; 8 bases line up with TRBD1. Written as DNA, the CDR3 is TGTGCCAGTAGTATAGACGGCCAGGGGGCGGACATTCAGTACTTC. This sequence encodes CASSIDGQGADIQYF.